Presented here are 2 T cell receptor beta chains from one specimen sequenced in a study of blood T cell repertoires in COVID-19. Produced via immunoSEQ multiplex PCR; TCRdb's table is partial and in-frame only. This sample has around 75,000 clones, with roughly 91% found just once. The sequenced sample consisted of peripheral blood. The receptor set was obtained from a man in his sixties with acute or convalescent COVID-19.

This CDR3 is CASSVTGATNEKLFF. The CDR3 DNA reads as TGTGCCAGCAGCGTTACAGGGGCAACTAATGAAAAACTGTTTTTT. The rearrangement joins TRBV11-2 to TRBJ1-4; 7 positions agree with TRBD1. Germline V gene data show CDR1 as SGHAT and CDR2 as FQNNGV. This CDR3 comprises 15 residues. The trim removed 5 bases at V and 0 bases at J, leaving 3 bases unmatched.

J is TRBJ2-2 and V is TRBV6-1, with 7 bases identical to TRBD2. CDR1 MNHNS and CDR2 SASEGT come from the germline V gene. Trimming cost V 4 bases and J 2 bases; bases outside gene matches: 10. This CDR3 is 17 amino acids long. Written as DNA, the CDR3 is TGTGCCAGCAGTGCGGCCCGGGGGACTACTAACACCGGGGAGCTGTTTTTT. Protein sequence: CASSAARGTTNTGELFF.